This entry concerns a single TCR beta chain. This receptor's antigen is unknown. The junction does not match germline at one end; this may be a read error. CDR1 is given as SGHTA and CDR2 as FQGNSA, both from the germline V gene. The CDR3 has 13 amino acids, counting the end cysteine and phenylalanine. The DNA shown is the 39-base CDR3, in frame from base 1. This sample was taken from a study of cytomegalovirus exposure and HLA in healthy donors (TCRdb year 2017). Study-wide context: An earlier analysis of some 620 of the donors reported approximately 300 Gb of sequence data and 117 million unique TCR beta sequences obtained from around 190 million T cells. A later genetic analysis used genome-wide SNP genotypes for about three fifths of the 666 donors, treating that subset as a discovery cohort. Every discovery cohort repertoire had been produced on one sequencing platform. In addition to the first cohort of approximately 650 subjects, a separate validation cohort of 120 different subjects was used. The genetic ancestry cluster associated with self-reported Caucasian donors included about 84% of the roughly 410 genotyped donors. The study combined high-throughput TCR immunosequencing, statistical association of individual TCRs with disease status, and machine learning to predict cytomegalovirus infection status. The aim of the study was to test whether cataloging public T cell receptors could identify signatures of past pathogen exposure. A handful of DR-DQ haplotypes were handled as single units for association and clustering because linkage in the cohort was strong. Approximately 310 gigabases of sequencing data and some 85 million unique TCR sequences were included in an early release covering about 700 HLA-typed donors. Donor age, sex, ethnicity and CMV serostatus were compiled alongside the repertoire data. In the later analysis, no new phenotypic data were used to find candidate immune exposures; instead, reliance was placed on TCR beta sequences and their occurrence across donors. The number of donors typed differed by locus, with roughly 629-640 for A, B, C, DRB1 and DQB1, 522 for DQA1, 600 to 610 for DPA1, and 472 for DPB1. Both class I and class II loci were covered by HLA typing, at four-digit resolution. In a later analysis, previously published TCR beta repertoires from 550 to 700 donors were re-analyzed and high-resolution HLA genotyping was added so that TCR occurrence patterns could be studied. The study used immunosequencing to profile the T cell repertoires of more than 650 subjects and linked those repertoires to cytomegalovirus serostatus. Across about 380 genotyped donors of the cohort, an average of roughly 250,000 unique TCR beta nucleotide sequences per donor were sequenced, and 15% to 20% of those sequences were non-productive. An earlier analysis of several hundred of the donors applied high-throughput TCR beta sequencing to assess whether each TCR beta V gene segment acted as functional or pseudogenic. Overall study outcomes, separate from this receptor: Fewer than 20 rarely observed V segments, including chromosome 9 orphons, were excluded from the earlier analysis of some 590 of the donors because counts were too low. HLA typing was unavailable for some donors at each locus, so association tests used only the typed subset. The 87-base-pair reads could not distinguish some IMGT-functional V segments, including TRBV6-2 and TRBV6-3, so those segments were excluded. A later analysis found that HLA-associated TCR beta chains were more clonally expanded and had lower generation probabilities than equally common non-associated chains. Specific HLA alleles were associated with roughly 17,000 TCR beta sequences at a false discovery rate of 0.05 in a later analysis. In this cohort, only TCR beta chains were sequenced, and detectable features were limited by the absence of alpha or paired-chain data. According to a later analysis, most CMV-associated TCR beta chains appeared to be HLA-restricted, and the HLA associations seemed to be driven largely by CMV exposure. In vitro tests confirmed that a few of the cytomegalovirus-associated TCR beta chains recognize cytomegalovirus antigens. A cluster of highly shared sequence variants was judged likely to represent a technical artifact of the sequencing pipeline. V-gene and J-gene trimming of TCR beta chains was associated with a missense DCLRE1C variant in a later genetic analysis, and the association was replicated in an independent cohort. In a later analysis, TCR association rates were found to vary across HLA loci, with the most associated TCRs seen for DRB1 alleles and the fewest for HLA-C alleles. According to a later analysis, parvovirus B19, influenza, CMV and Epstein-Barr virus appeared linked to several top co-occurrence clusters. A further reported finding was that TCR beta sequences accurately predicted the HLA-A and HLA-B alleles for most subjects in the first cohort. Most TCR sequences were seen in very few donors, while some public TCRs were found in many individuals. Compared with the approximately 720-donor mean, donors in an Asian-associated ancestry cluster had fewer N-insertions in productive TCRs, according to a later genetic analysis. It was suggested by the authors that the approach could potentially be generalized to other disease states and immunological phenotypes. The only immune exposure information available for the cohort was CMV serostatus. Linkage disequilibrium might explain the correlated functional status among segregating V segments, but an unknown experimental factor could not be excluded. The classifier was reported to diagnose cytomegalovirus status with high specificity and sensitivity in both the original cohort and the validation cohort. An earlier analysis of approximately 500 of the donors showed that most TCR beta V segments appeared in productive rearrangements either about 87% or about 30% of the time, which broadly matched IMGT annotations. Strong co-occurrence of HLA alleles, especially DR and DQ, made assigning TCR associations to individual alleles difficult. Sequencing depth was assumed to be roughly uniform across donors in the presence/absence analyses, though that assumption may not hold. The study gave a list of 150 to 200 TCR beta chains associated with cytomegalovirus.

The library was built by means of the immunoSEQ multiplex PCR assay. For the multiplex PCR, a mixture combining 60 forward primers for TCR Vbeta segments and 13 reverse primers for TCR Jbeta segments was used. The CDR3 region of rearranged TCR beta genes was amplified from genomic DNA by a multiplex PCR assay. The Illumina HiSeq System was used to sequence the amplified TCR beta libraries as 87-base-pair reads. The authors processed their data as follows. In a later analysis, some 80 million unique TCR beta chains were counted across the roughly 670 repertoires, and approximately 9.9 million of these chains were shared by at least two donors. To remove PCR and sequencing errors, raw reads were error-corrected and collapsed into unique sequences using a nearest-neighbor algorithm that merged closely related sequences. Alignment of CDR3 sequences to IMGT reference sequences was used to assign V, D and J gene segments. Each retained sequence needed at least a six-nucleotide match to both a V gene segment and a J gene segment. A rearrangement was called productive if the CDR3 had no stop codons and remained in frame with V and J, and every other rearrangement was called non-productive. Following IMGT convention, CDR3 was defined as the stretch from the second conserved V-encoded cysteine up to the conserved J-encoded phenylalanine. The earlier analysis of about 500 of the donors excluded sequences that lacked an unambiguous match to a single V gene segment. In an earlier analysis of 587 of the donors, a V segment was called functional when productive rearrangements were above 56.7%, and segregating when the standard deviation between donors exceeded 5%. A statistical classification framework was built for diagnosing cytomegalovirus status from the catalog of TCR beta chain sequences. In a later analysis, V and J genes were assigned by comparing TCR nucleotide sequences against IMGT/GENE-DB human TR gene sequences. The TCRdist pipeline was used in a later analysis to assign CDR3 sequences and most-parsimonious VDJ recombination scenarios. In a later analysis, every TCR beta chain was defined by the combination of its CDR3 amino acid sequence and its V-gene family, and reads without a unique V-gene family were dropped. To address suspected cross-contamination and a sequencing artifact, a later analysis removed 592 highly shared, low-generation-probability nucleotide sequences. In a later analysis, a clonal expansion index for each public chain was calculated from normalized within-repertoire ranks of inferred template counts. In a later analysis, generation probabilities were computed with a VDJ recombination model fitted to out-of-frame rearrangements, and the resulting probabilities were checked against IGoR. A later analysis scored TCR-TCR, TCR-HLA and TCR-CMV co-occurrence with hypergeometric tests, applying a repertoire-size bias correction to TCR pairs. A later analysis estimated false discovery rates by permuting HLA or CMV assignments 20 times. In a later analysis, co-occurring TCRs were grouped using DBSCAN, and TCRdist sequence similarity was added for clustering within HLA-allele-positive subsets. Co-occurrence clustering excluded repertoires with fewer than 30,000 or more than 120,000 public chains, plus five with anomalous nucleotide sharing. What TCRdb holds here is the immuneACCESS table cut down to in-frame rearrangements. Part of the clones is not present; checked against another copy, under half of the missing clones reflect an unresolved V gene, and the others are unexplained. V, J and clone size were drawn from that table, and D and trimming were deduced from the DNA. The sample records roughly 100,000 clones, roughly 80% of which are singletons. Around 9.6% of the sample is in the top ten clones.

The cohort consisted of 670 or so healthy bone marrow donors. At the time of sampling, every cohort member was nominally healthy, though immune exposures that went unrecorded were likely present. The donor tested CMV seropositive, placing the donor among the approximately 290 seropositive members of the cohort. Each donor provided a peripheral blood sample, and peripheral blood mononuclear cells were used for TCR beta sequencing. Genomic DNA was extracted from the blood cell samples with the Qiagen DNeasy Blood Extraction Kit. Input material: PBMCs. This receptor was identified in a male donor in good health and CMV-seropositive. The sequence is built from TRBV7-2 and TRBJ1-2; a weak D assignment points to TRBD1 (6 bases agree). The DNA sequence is TGTGCCGGCAGCTCCCAGTCACAGGGCGGCTACACCTTC. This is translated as CAGSSQSQGGYTF.